The rows below give T cell receptor beta chains drawn from one sample of a study of blood T cell repertoires in COVID-19. Profiled with immunoSEQ multiplex PCR; TCRdb holds only in-frame clones, not every one. The sample records 100,000 to 150,000 clones, more than 75% being singletons. The sequenced sample consisted of peripheral blood. The receptors here all came from a man in his fifties with acute or convalescent COVID-19. Each CDR3 is given with its conserved first and last residue. A D gene is named only where the DNA matches it firmly. Expanded clones are given a class, and other clones once, few, many or no size at all.

abundance,j_gene,d_gene,v_gene,CDR3aa,CDR3nt
.,TRBJ2-3,TRBD2,TRBV7-2,CASSLTGGHTDTQYF,TGTGCCAGCAGCTTAACGGGAGGGCATACAGATACGCAGTATTTT
.,TRBJ2-2,TRBD2,TRBV13,CASSLSSGRRTGELFF,TGTGCCAGCAGCTTATCTAGCGGGAGGAGGACCGGGGAGCTGTTTTTT
once,TRBJ2-7,TRBD2,TRBV20-1,CSASTSGSIYEQYF,TGCAGTGCTAGTACTAGCGGGAGTATTTACGAGCAGTACTTC
.,TRBJ2-7,TRBD1,TRBV9,CASSDSGTGGTYEQYF,TGTGCCAGCAGCGATTCAGGGACAGGGGGGACCTACGAGCAGTACTTC
.,TRBJ2-1,TRBD1,TRBV7-7,CASSLKTGLYNEQFF,TGTGCCAGCAGCTTAAAGACAGGGCTATACAATGAGCAGTTCTTC
.,TRBJ2-2,.,TRBV6-5,CASGKTGRSRELFF,TGTGCCAGCGGGAAGACAGGGAGGTCGAGGGAGCTGTTTTTT
once,TRBJ2-1,TRBD1,TRBV4-2,CASSIRTGYSYNEQFF,TGTGCCAGCAGCATTCGGACAGGGTATTCCTACAATGAGCAGTTCTTC
.,TRBJ1-4,.,TRBV6-5,CASRDIEKLFF,TGTGCCAGCAGGGACATCGAAAAACTGTTTTTT
.,TRBJ2-7,.,TRBV11-2,CASSLVGAVAYEQYF,TGTGCCAGCAGCTTAGTGGGGGCAGTAGCCTACGAGCAGTACTTC
.,TRBJ1-1,.,TRBV6-5,CASSSERNTEAFF,TGTGCCAGCAGTTCCGAGAGGAACACTGAAGCTTTCTTT
once,TRBJ2-1,TRBD2,TRBV11-2,CASRHPLAANYNEQFF,TGTGCCAGCAGACATCCTCTAGCGGCTAACTACAATGAGCAGTTCTTC
.,TRBJ1-1,.,TRBV18,CASSPRRDTEAFF,TGTGCCAGCTCACCACGGAGGGATACTGAAGCTTTCTTT
.,TRBJ1-4,TRBD1,TRBV5-1,CASSSLDRGPEKLFF,TGCGCCAGCAGCTCCCTGGACAGGGGGCCTGAAAAACTGTTTTTT
.,TRBJ2-1,TRBD1,TRBV28,CASTTLGTGDNEQFF,TGTGCCAGCACCACGCTTGGGACAGGGGACAATGAGCAGTTCTTC
.,TRBJ2-7,.,TRBV11-2,CASSLGSGEQYF,TGTGCCAGCAGCTTAGGTTCGGGCGAGCAGTACTTC
.,TRBJ1-6,.,TRBV12-5,CASGLPPGTAPLHF,TGTGCTAGTGGTTTGCCACCAGGGACTGCACCCCTCCACTTT
.,TRBJ1-3,.,TRBV6-5,CASSYQAGAGNTIYF,TGTGCCAGCAGTTACCAGGCGGGGGCTGGAAACACCATATATTTT
.,TRBJ1-1,.,TRBV19,CASSIGHGITEAFF,TGTGCCAGTAGTATTGGACATGGTATCACTGAAGCTTTCTTT
.,TRBJ1-2,TRBD1,TRBV29-1,CSVPGQGGYGYTF,TGCAGCGTGCCGGGACAGGGAGGCTATGGCTACACCTTC
.,TRBJ2-1,.,TRBV7-9,CASSLAGGHNEQFF,TGTGCCAGCAGCTTAGCGGGAGGACATAATGAGCAGTTCTTC
.,TRBJ1-5,.,TRBV19,CASNPGPTDQPQHF,TGTGCCAGTAACCCAGGGCCCACCGATCAGCCCCAGCATTTT
.,TRBJ1-3,.,TRBV7-2,CASSFIESGNTIYF,TGTGCCAGCAGCTTCATTGAGAGCGGAAACACCATATATTTT
.,TRBJ1-5,TRBD1,TRBV29-1,CSVGGQGKPQHF,TGCAGCGTTGGAGGACAGGGGAAGCCCCAGCATTTT
.,TRBJ2-1,.,TRBV27,CASSWGGQYNEQFF,TGTGCCAGCAGTTGGGGGGGGCAGTACAATGAGCAGTTCTTC
.,TRBJ1-5,TRBD1,TRBV5-1,CASSLGQGLNQPQHF,TGCGCCAGCAGCCTCGGACAGGGCCTCAATCAGCCCCAGCATTTT
.,TRBJ2-2,TRBD2,TRBV5-5,CASSARTSGNTGELFF,TGTGCCAGCAGCGCGAGGACTAGCGGGAACACCGGGGAGCTGTTTTTT
.,TRBJ2-7,.,TRBV7-8,CASSTDGVRVTGSYEQYF,TGTGCCAGCAGCACAGATGGGGTGAGAGTAACGGGATCTTACGAGCAGTACTTC
.,TRBJ2-1,.,TRBV24-1,CATSDPAQPSNEQFF,TGTGCCACCAGTGATCCGGCACAGCCCTCCAATGAGCAGTTCTTC
few,TRBJ1-2,TRBD1,TRBV9,CASSGPSLQGPFNYGYTF,TGTGCCAGCAGCGGACCAAGCCTACAGGGGCCGTTTAACTATGGCTACACCTTC
.,TRBJ1-3,TRBD1,TRBV24-1,CATRDRGPHSGNTIYF,TGTGCCACCCGGGACAGGGGGCCCCACTCTGGAAACACCATATATTTT
.,TRBJ2-2,.,TRBV11-3,CASSLRIVGGGELFF,TGTGCCAGCAGCCTCCGGATAGTCGGCGGCGGGGAGCTGTTTTTT
.,TRBJ1-1,TRBD1,TRBV11-3,CASSLDDRVWNTEAFF,TGTGCCAGCAGCTTAGACGACAGGGTTTGGAACACTGAAGCTTTCTTT
.,TRBJ2-5,TRBD1,TRBV6-6,CASSAGQGYQETQYF,TGTGCCAGCAGCGCGGGACAGGGTTACCAAGAGACCCAGTACTTC
.,TRBJ1-2,TRBD1,TRBV30,CAWREPRQGLGGYTF,TGTGCCTGGAGGGAACCTAGACAGGGCCTAGGTGGCTACACCTTC
.,TRBJ2-7,.,TRBV7-6,CASSPTPTGLSYEQYF,TGTGCCAGCAGCCCCACACCCACCGGACTTTCCTACGAGCAGTACTTC
.,TRBJ2-1,TRBD1,TRBV7-2,CASSLVGGQYNEQFF,TGTGCCAGCAGCTTAGTAGGGGGACAGTACAATGAGCAGTTCTTC
.,TRBJ2-5,TRBD2,TRBV7-2,CASSFRLAGAETQYF,TGTGCCAGCAGCTTCCGACTAGCGGGAGCAGAGACCCAGTACTTC
.,TRBJ2-3,TRBD2,TRBV5-4,CASSSGAQPGLAADTQYF,TGTGCCAGCAGCTCCGGGGCCCAACCGGGACTAGCGGCAGATACGCAGTATTTT
.,TRBJ2-1,.,TRBV24-1,CATSDLPNSAGSIYNEQFF,TGTGCCACCAGTGATTTGCCTAATTCGGCGGGAAGTATATACAATGAGCAGTTCTTC
few,TRBJ1-1,.,TRBV6-4,CASRRQANTEAFF,TGTGCCAGCAGAAGACAGGCGAACACTGAAGCTTTCTTT
.,TRBJ2-7,TRBD2,TRBV9,CASSVRTSGRDEQYF,TGTGCCAGCAGCGTTCGGACTAGCGGGAGAGACGAGCAGTACTTC
.,TRBJ1-1,TRBD1,TRBV7-2,CASSEGQGGTEAFF,TGTGCCAGCAGCGAGGGACAGGGGGGCACTGAAGCTTTCTTT
.,TRBJ2-3,TRBD2,TRBV5-1,CASSWTSGRGTDTQYF,TGCGCCAGCAGCTGGACTAGCGGGAGGGGCACAGATACGCAGTATTTT
.,TRBJ2-2,TRBD2,TRBV11-3,CASSPRAGSTGELFF,TGTGCCAGCAGCCCCCGAGCGGGAAGCACCGGGGAGCTGTTTTTT
.,TRBJ2-1,.,TRBV6-6,CASSYVRSEYNEQFF,TGTGCCAGCAGTTACGTACGGAGTGAGTACAATGAGCAGTTCTTC
.,TRBJ2-3,TRBD2,TRBV14,CASSQLSGGTQYF,TGTGCCAGCAGCCAGCTCTCGGGGGGTACGCAGTATTTT